Shown below are 30 T cell receptor beta chains from a single sample sequenced in a study of cytomegalovirus exposure and HLA in healthy donors. Amplification used 60 Vbeta primers and 13 Jbeta primers. Only in-frame clones appear in the TCRdb table, and some are missing; sequencing was by immunoSEQ multiplex PCR. The sample lists a few hundred thousand clones, roughly 70% seen once, with over 2% in the top ten. Source material: PBMCs. These receptors were taken from a female donor in good health and CMV-seronegative.

The rearrangement joins TRBV28 to TRBJ1-5; 7 nucleotides line up with TRBD1. Germline CDR1 reads MDHEN; CDR2 reads SYDVKM. Trimming at V came to 5 bases and at J to 6 bases, leaving 4 bases not matched to a gene. This CDR3 contains 13 residues. For the CDR3, the DNA is TGTGCCAGCAGTCTAGACAGGGTTCAGCCCCAGCATTTT. It specifies CASSLDRVQPQHF.

This clone was counted only a few times. CDR3 loop: CAMSTREGGHEQYF. DNA of the CDR3: TGTGCCATGTCGACACGGGAGGGAGGCCACGAGCAGTACTTC. The chain uses TRBV10-3 and TRBJ2-7, with 8 positions matching TRBD2. The germline gives CDR1 ENHRY, CDR2 SYGVKD. The CDR3 has 14 amino acids. After removal of 9 bases from V and 5 bases from J, the junction contained 12 bases not matched to a gene.

V gene TRBV2 combines with J gene TRBJ2-3, with D hard to call. The CDR3 runs 11 residues. Between the trimmed V and J ends, which lost 8 bases and 2 bases, there was a span of 5 bases. CDR1 is SNHLY and CDR2 is FYNNEI in the germline V gene. The CDR3 protein is CASLYTDTQYF. In DNA, the CDR3 is TGTGCCAGCTTATACACAGATACGCAGTATTTT.

The CDR3 DNA follows: TGTGCCAGCAGTGGGGACAGTTCCTACGAGCAGTACTTC. It yields the protein CASSGDSSYEQYF. This chain uses TRBV6-1 with TRBJ2-5; 7 nucleotides line up with TRBD1. The DNA end is a closer match to TRBJ2-7, so the J assignment may be wrong. Germline V CDR1 and CDR2: MNHNS, SASEGT. CDR3 length equals 13 residues.

DNA of the CDR3: TGCGCCAGCAGCACCGCACCCCTAGGGGTTGGGGAAGATACGCAGTATTTT. This gives the protein CASSTAPLGVGEDTQYF. The chain joins TRBV5-1 to TRBJ2-3, with D perhaps TRBD1 (5 bases). In germline, CDR1 is SGHRS, CDR2 YFSETQ. V was shortened by 4 bases and J by 5 bases, with 23 bases between the two germline ends. The CDR3 sequence is 17 residues long.

The chain joins TRBV7-9 to TRBJ2-7, with 7 bases aligning to TRBD1. The V gene's germline CDR1 is SEHNR and CDR2 FQNEAQ (reference sequence). Germline trimming cut 5 bases from V and 3 bases from J; bases unmatched to any gene: 1. This CDR3 region has 12 residues. CDR3 sequence reads: CASSDRVYEQYF. CDR3 nucleotides: TGTGCCAGCAGCGACAGGGTCTACGAGCAGTACTTC.

This clone was detected only a few times. The rearrangement uses TRBV27 and TRBJ1-3; D might be TRBD1 (5 bases). Germline V lookup: CDR1 MNHEY, CDR2 SMNVEV (reference sequence). CDR3 length: 15 residues. V was trimmed by 6 bases and J by 0 bases, leaving 12 bases between them. CDR3 loop: CASSRSGFSGNTIYF. In nucleotides, the CDR3 is TGTGCCAGCAGCCGATCAGGGTTCTCTGGAAACACCATATATTTT.

This clone was counted between two and nine times. The J gene is TRBJ2-7, the V gene TRBV27; unclear D gene. CDR3 length equals 13 residues. Germline-derived CDR1 and CDR2 are MNHEY and SMNVEV (reference sequence). V dropped 3 bases and J dropped 5 bases, with 11 bases sitting between them. The CDR3 DNA is TGTGCCAGCAGTTTGCAGGCTTGGGACGAGCAGTACTTC. Protein sequence: CASSLQAWDEQYF.

J is TRBJ2-3 and V is TRBV28; the match to TRBD1 covers 7 bases. This CDR3 region has 15 residues. After removal of 2 bases from V and 2 bases from J, the junction contained 4 bases not matched to a gene. Germline V gene data show CDR1 as MDHEN and CDR2 as SYDVKM. Written as DNA, the CDR3 is TGTGCCAGCAGTTTACCCGACAGGGTCACAGATACGCAGTATTTT. This encodes CASSLPDRVTDTQYF.

J is TRBJ2-7 and V is TRBV27; 10 bases align to TRBD1. CDR3 size: 12 residues. CDR1 is MNHEY and CDR2 is SMNVEV in the germline V gene (reference sequence). V trimming: 10 bases; J trimming: 4 bases; junction bases outside the gene matches: 4. This chain's CDR3 is CATRQGAYEQYF. In nucleotides, the CDR3 is TGTGCCACCAGACAGGGGGCTTACGAGCAGTACTTC.

This chain joins TRBV7-9 and TRBJ2-6; tentative D call: TRBD1 (5 bases). This CDR3 spans 17 amino acids. From germline, CDR1 is SEHNR and CDR2 FQNEAQ (reference sequence). Trimming pared 3 bases from V and 0 bases from J, leaving 12 bases between. CDR3 sequence: CASSLKGALSGANVLTF. In DNA form, the CDR3 reads TGTGCCAGCAGCTTGAAAGGGGCGCTCTCTGGGGCCAACGTCCTGACTTTC.

The rearrangement uses TRBV6-5 and TRBJ1-5, with a weak D call TRBD1 (5 bases). There are 13 residues in the CDR3. V dropped 5 bases and J dropped 4 bases, with 9 bases sitting between them. The germline gives CDR1 MNHEY, CDR2 SVGAGI. The chain's CDR3 is CASSDAGNQPQHF. DNA for the CDR3: TGTGCCAGCAGTGACGCAGGGAATCAGCCCCAGCATTTT.

This chain uses TRBV2 with TRBJ2-7, with 12 bases fitting TRBD2. After removal of 7 bases from V and 2 bases from J, the junction contained 6 bases not matched to a gene. Germline CDR1 and CDR2: SNHLY and FYNNEI. The CDR3 length is 15 residues. The CDR3 loop is CASKETSGSPYEQYF. CDR3 DNA: TGTGCCAGCAAAGAGACTAGCGGGAGCCCCTACGAGCAGTACTTC.

This clone has a handful of counts. The chain employs TRBV30 and TRBJ1-1; D is unresolved. The CDR3 length is 15 residues. Per the germline V gene, CDR1 is GTSNPN and CDR2 is SVGIG (reference sequence). V gave up 2 bases and J gave up 0 bases, with 13 bases separating them. Here the CDR3 reads CAWSSPDTLNTEAFF. The CDR3 region has the DNA TGTGCCTGGAGTTCCCCAGACACCTTGAACACTGAAGCTTTCTTT.

V is TRBV5-6 and J is TRBJ2-7; 10 positions match TRBD2. CDR1 is SGHDT, CDR2 YYEEEE, per germline. The CDR3 extends over 16 amino acids. V shed 2 bases, J shed 0 bases, and the junction held 5 bases outside the gene matches. CDR3 coding DNA: TGTGCCAGCAGCTTAGGACTAGCGGTCAGCTCCTACGAGCAGTACTTC. Encoded protein: CASSLGLAVSSYEQYF. Drawing the rest from reference TRBV5-6 and TRBJ2-7, the complete variable domain is DAGVTQSPTHLIKTRGQQVTLRCSPKSGHDTVSWYQQALGQGPQFIFQYYEEEERQRGNFPDRFSGHQFPNYSSELNVNALLLGDSALYLCASSLGLAVSSYEQYFGPGTRLTVT.

This clone was detected only a few times. The chain joins TRBV9 to TRBJ1-1, with D tentatively TRBD1 (5 bases). V lost 4 bases and J 13 bases, leaving 17 bases between the germline ends. The CDR3 loop spans 12 amino acids. CDR1 SGDLS and CDR2 YYNGEE come from the germline V gene. CDR3 in amino acids: CASSQGTLGLFF. CDR3 DNA: TGTGCCAGCAGCCAGGGAACACTGGGGCTTTTCTTT.

The chain employs TRBV6-5 and TRBJ2-5, with 7 bases aligning to TRBD2. The CDR3 sequence is 13 residues long. Looked up from germline, CDR1 is MNHEY and CDR2 is SVGAGI. Trimming took 6 bases from V and 5 from J; bases not matched to a gene: 6. The CDR3 nucleotides are TGTGCCAGCAGCCTAGCGGACTTGGAGACCCAGTACTTC. Protein: CASSLADLETQYF.

This chain joins TRBV6-7 and TRBJ1-1; maybe TRBD1 (6 bases). TRBV6-7 is flagged as an ORF with uncertain function. Trimming took 8 bases from V and 1 from J, leaving 11 bases between them. This CDR3 contains 13 residues. This CDR3 reads CASRDTENTEAFF. CDR3 bases: TGTGCCAGCCGGGACACCGAGAACACTGAAGCTTTCTTT.

The V gene is TRBV7-9, the J gene TRBJ1-2; no definite D call. The CDR3 extends over 16 amino acids. Germline values: CDR1 SEHNR, CDR2 FQNEAQ (reference sequence). Trimming left V 5 bases short and J 4 bases short, with 20 bases between. The CDR3 bases are TGTGCCAGCAGCCCGAGTGTGAGGGCCTCGGGCTATGGCTACACCTTC. It is translated as CASSPSVRASGYGYTF.

A remark on this clone: Other DNA variants within this sample encode the same CDR3. The chain couples TRBV18 to TRBJ1-3, with D possibly matching TRBD1 (6 bases). CDR3 length: 14 amino acids. Germline-derived CDR1 and CDR2 are KGHSH and LQKENI. Trimming pared 3 bases from V and 0 bases from J, leaving 6 bases between. The DNA for the CDR3 is TGTGCCAGCTCACCGGACAGCTCTGGAAACACCATATATTTT. Translation gives CASSPDSSGNTIYF.

The chain couples TRBV4-1 to TRBJ1-2, with 12 bases lining up with TRBD1. Germline CDR1 MGHRA, CDR2 YSYEKL. Trimming cost V 5 bases and J 5 bases; bases outside gene matches: 9. This CDR3 region has 16 residues. The CDR3 sequence: CASSLPGQGAWYGYTF. DNA for the CDR3: TGCGCCAGCAGCTTACCGGGACAGGGGGCATGGTATGGCTACACCTTC.

The rearrangement links TRBV30 to TRBJ2-4; 11 bases agree with TRBD1. With V trimmed by 0 bases and J by 1 base, 5 bases remained unmatched. Per germline, CDR1 GTSNPN and CDR2 SVGIG (reference sequence). There are 17 residues in the CDR3. The CDR3 here is CAWSVGGTGGAKNIQYF. The CDR3, as DNA: TGTGCCTGGAGTGTGGGTGGGACAGGGGGGGCCAAAAACATTCAGTACTTC.

V gene TRBV6-1 combines with J gene TRBJ2-7; D remains ambiguous. The germline gives CDR1 MNHNS, CDR2 SASEGT. V was shortened by 5 bases and J by 3 bases, with 17 bases between the two germline ends. This CDR3 contains 15 residues. The CDR3: CASSHTSVGYYEQYF. For the CDR3, the DNA is TGTGCCAGCAGTCACACTTCAGTGGGCTACTACGAGCAGTACTTC.

This chain uses TRBV6-5 with TRBJ2-2; TRBD1 aligns across 7 bases. The CDR3 loop spans 14 amino acids. After removal of 9 bases from V and 4 bases from J, the junction contained 8 bases not matched to a gene. Germline loops: CDR1 MNHEY, CDR2 SVGAGI. Here the CDR3 DNA reads TGTGCCAGTCTACCCCCAGGGGGCACCGGGGAGCTGTTTTTT. It encodes CASLPPGGTGELFF.

This chain connects TRBV6-1 to TRBJ2-2; D ambiguous. This CDR3 comprises 17 residues. Trimming left V 4 bases short and J 6 bases short, with 21 bases between. Germline assignment: CDR1 MNHNS and CDR2 SASEGT. The CDR3 sequence is CASSGYTAYRNAGELFF. The CDR3 nucleotides read TGTGCCAGCAGTGGGTATACAGCTTACCGGAATGCCGGGGAGCTGTTTTTT.

The V call is TRBV19, the J call TRBJ2-7; TRBD1 agrees at 7 bases. The CDR3 has 17 residues. Trimming took 1 base from V and 1 from J; bases not matched to a gene: 10. Per germline, CDR1 LNHDA and CDR2 SQIVND (reference sequence). The CDR3 DNA reads TGTGCCAGTAGTATAGTAGCCCCATCCAGGGGGTCCTACGAGCAGTACTTC. Its protein product is CASSIVAPSRGSYEQYF.

This clone was counted between two and nine times. At the DNA level, this CDR3 is encoded by other sequences in the same sample as well. The V and J genes are TRBV19 and TRBJ2-5; no firm D call. Germline V gene sequence: CDR1 LNHDA, CDR2 SQIVND (reference sequence). V was pared by 9 bases and J by 0 bases, with 5 bases between. The CDR3 is made up of 11 amino acids. DNA for the CDR3: TGTGCCAGCCGGGACCAAGAGACCCAGTACTTC. Translation gives CASRDQETQYF.

This chain uses TRBV14 with TRBJ2-5, with D perhaps matching TRBD2 (5 bases). The CDR3 is 16 residues long. The germline V gene has CDR1 SGHDN and CDR2 FVKESK. The V and J ends lost 0 bases and 5 bases respectively, with 16 bases between them. CDR3 residues: CASSQDLGLAWETQYF. For the CDR3, the DNA is TGTGCCAGCAGCCAAGATCTGGGTCTAGCTTGGGAGACCCAGTACTTC. The variable domain in full, completed from reference TRBV14 and TRBJ2-5, reads EAGVTQFPSHSVIEKGQTVTLRCDPISGHDNLYWYRRVMGKEIKFLLHFVKESKQDESGMPNNRFLAERTGGTYSTLKVQPAELEDSGVYFCASSQDLGLAWETQYFGPGTRLLVL.

The chain employs TRBV5-1 and TRBJ1-2, with TRBD1 matching 7 bases. This CDR3 spans 14 amino acids. Germline lookup yields CDR1 SGHRS and CDR2 YFSETQ. V dropped 0 bases and J dropped 4; count of bases not matched to a gene: 3. The CDR3 spells CASSLDRGAYGYTF. The CDR3 region has the DNA TGCGCCAGCAGCTTGGACAGGGGCGCCTATGGCTACACCTTC.

This clone was seen once. The rearrangement joins TRBV7-2 to TRBJ2-5; 13 positions match TRBD2. The V segment lost 1 base and the J segment 5 bases; nucleotides outside the gene matches: 10. This CDR3 spans 18 amino acids. Germline CDR1 and CDR2: SGHTA and FQGNSA. The CDR3 coding sequence is TGTGCCAGCAGCTTAGGTCGCCGACTAGCGGGAGGTTGGGAGACCCAGTACTTC. It specifies CASSLGRRLAGGWETQYF.